The 10 T cell receptor beta chains listed next were all sequenced from one sample in a study of OX40 agonist ivuxolimab in advanced cancers. The protocol was immunoSEQ multiplex PCR, while the TCRdb copy is restricted to in-frame clones and leaves out a portion. The sample records 66,000 or so clones, roughly 85% being singletons. Source: CD4+ or CD8+ T cells sorted from blood, taken in a trial of the OX40 agonist ivuxolimab. The receptors here all came from an adult with an advanced solid tumor such as melanoma, head and neck, liver or kidney cancer.

This clone is a singleton in its sample. The chain recombines TRBV29-1 with TRBJ1-3, with no clear D. The germline V gene encodes CDR1 SQVTM and CDR2 ANQGSEA. CDR3 length: 11 residues. Trimming left V 4 bases short and J 4 bases short, with 5 bases between. CDR3 region: CSVAGGNTIYF. As DNA, the CDR3 is TGCAGCGTTGCTGGAGGAAACACCATATATTTT.

The J gene is TRBJ1-4, the V gene TRBV28; TRBD1 aligns across 7 bases. J was trimmed by 5 bases and V by 8 bases; bases with no gene match: 8. The CDR3 has 14 amino acids. Per the germline V gene, CDR1 is MDHEN and CDR2 is SYDVKM. The CDR3 loop is CASGDRGINEKLFF. The CDR3 bases are TGTGCCAGCGGGGACAGAGGGATAAATGAAAAACTGTTTTTT.

This rearrangement joins TRBV7-2 to TRBJ1-2, with a possible D match to TRBD1 (5 bases). CDR1 SGHTA and CDR2 FQGNSA come from the germline V gene. There are 15 residues in the CDR3. Trimming took 1 base from V and 8 from J, leaving 17 bases between them. CDR3 protein: CASSLGQPLLWGYTF. CDR3 coding DNA: TGTGCCAGCAGCTTAGGACAGCCACTATTATGGGGCTACACCTTC.

This clone was counted a few times. The CDR3 coding sequence is TGTGCCATCAGTGAGCGGGGGGGGAATAACTATGGCTACACCTTC. Amino acids: CAISERGGNNYGYTF. The rearrangement uses TRBV10-3 and TRBJ1-2; D possibly corresponds to TRBD1 (5 bases). Trimming pared 2 bases from V and 1 base from J, leaving 11 bases between. Germline CDR1 and CDR2: ENHRY and SYGVKD. CDR3 length: 15 amino acids.

This clone is a singleton in its sample. This rearrangement joins TRBV23-1 to TRBJ2-2; D gene unclear. TRBV23-1 is given ORF status, its function remaining uncertain. The CDR3 runs 14 residues. V shed 11 bases and J shed 1 base, with 14 bases lying between them. The CDR3 sequence is CAHGWQENTGELFF. Written as DNA, the CDR3 is TGCGCCCATGGGTGGCAGGAGAACACCGGGGAGCTGTTTTTT.

The V gene is TRBV7-2, the J gene TRBJ2-2; D gene unclear. Per the germline V gene, CDR1 is SGHTA and CDR2 is FQGNSA. The V end was cut by 5 bases, the J end by 7 bases, with 11 bases between. The CDR3 sequence is 13 residues long. The CDR3 sequence: CASSPLEIGELFF. In nucleotides, the CDR3 is TGTGCCAGCAGCCCCTTGGAGATCGGGGAGCTGTTTTTT.

J is TRBJ1-2 and V is TRBV7-3; D possibly corresponds to TRBD1 (5 bases). The V end was cut by 5 bases, the J end by 5 bases, with 15 bases between. This CDR3 region has 14 residues. CDR1 and CDR2 (germline): SGHTA, FQGTGA. The CDR3 reads CASSPTDKGYGYTF. The DNA for the CDR3 is TGTGCCAGCAGCCCAACGGACAAAGGGTATGGCTACACCTTC.

V gene TRBV7-9 combines with J gene TRBJ2-7, with TRBD1 matching over 9 bases. The CDR3 runs 14 residues. Germline CDR1 SEHNR, CDR2 FQNEAQ (reference sequence). After removal of 4 bases from V and 4 bases from J, the junction contained 5 bases not matched to a gene. CDR3 sequence (DNA): TGTGCCAGCAGCTCGTGGGGACAGGGATACGAGCAGTACTTC. This gives the protein CASSSWGQGYEQYF.

The chain recombines TRBV5-1 with TRBJ2-1, with 9 bases fitting TRBD1. The length of the CDR3 is 18 residues. The V segment lost 4 bases and the J segment 1 base; nucleotides outside the gene matches: 12. Germline V gene sequence: CDR1 SGHRS, CDR2 YFSETQ. The CDR3 nucleotides are TGCGCCAGCAGCCTAAATCCGACAGGGGGATCGTCCTACAATGAGCAGTTCTTC. It is translated as CASSLNPTGGSSYNEQFF. The full variable domain, completed using reference TRBV5-1 and TRBJ2-1, is KAGVTQTPRYLIKTRGQQVTLSCSPISGHRSVSWYQQTPGQGLQFLFEYFSETQRNKGNFPGRFSGRQFSNSRSEMNVSTLELGDSALYLCASSLNPTGGSSYNEQFFGPGTRLTVL.

J is TRBJ2-1 and V is TRBV30, with D unclear. This CDR3 contains 15 residues. CDR1 GTSNPN and CDR2 SVGIG come from the germline V gene (reference sequence). V was cut by 0 bases and J by 0 bases, with 9 bases left in between. The CDR3 loop reads CAWSVGHSSYNEQFF. As DNA, the CDR3 is TGTGCCTGGAGTGTAGGCCATAGCTCCTACAATGAGCAGTTCTTC.